Each of the 18 T cell receptor beta chains below was sequenced from the same sample in a study of blood T cell repertoires in COVID-19. Here immunoSEQ multiplex PCR was the method, and the copy in TCRdb shows in-frame clones only, minus some. Of more than 300,000 clones detected, around nine tenths appear once; the ten largest clones hold around 1.2%. The sequenced sample was PBMCs or T cells enriched from blood (not recorded which). The receptors stem from a woman under 30 who had recovered from COVID-19.

The chain joins TRBV4-1 to TRBJ2-7, with 7 bases fitting TRBD1. The V segment lost 1 base and the J segment 0 bases; nucleotides outside the gene matches: 9. The CDR3 has 17 amino acids. Germline CDR1 is MGHRA and CDR2 is YSYEKL. The CDR3 protein is CASSQGPGAGGSYEQYF. CDR3 sequence (DNA): TGCGCCAGCAGCCAAGGGCCCGGCGCAGGGGGCTCCTACGAGCAGTACTTC.

The rearrangement links TRBV7-3 to TRBJ2-3; no clear D gene. The CDR3 is made up of 14 amino acids. The V and J ends lost 4 bases and 6 bases respectively, with 14 bases between them. Germline CDR1 and CDR2: SGHTA and FQGTGA. In nucleotides, the CDR3 is TGTGCCAGCAGCTCCCGCTCTAGTGGCGATACGCAGTATTTT. Translated: CASSSRSSGDTQYF.

V usage is TRBV18 and J usage is TRBJ1-1; 9 nucleotides align to TRBD1. There are 16 residues in the CDR3. V dropped 3 bases and J dropped 2; count of bases not matched to a gene: 7. Germline values: CDR1 KGHSH, CDR2 LQKENI. In DNA form, the CDR3 reads TGTGCCAGCTCACCGAGACCGGGACAGGGAAACACTGAAGCTTTCTTT. Translated: CASSPRPGQGNTEAFF.

The chain uses TRBV3-1 (or the pseudogene TRBV3-2) and TRBJ2-1; weak D call: TRBD1 (6 bases). The V gene lost 4 bases and the J gene lost 4 bases, with 29 bases spanning the gap. In germline, CDR1 is LGHDT, CDR2 YNNKEL (reference sequence). This CDR3 contains 20 residues. The CDR3 DNA sequence: TGTGCCAGCAGCCCGGACAGAGGACGGTTACAGGGCGGCGCTTACAATGAGCAGTTCTTC. It yields the protein CASSPDRGRLQGGAYNEQFF.

V usage is TRBV7-9 and J usage is TRBJ1-1; possible D gene TRBD1, 5 bases. The CDR3 is made up of 13 amino acids. V was clipped by 4 bases and J by 1 base, with 7 bases between them. Germline V gives CDR1 SEHNR, CDR2 FQNEAQ (reference sequence). The CDR3 protein is CASSSTENTEAFF. The CDR3 DNA sequence: TGTGCCAGCAGCTCGACAGAGAACACTGAAGCTTTCTTT.

This chain joins TRBV19 and TRBJ2-3; 10 bases are a match to TRBD1. Germline loops: CDR1 LNHDA, CDR2 SQIVND (reference sequence). The CDR3 loop spans 14 amino acids. With 7 bases clipped from V and 4 bases from J, the junction kept 5 bases outside the gene matches. The CDR3 region has the DNA TGTGCCAGTATTGAGACAGGGGGCGCAGATACGCAGTATTTT. Translating gives CASIETGGADTQYF. Full variable domain (missing parts from reference TRBV19 and TRBJ2-3): DGGITQSPKYLFRKEGQNVTLSCEQNLNHDAMYWYRQDPGQGLRLIYYSQIVNDFQKGDIAEGYSVSREKKESFPLTVTSAQKNPTAFYLCASIETGGADTQYFGPGTRLTVL.

This clone appeared a single time. V is TRBV11-2 and J is TRBJ1-5; TRBD1 matches at 7 bases. Germline trimming cut 6 bases from V and 6 bases from J; bases unmatched to any gene: 2. The V gene's germline CDR1 is SGHAT and CDR2 FQNNGV. The CDR3 length is 12 residues. The CDR3 nucleotides are TGTGCCAGCAGTTCAGGGGGTCAGCCCCAGCATTTT. It encodes CASSSGGQPQHF.

With regard to this clone: The junction shows a germline mismatch at one end, possibly a read error. The CDR3 protein is CASSLAGGQETQYF. The CDR3, as DNA: TGTGCTAGCAGCCTAGCGGGGGGGCAAGAGACCCAGTACTTC. The chain links TRBV7-7 to TRBJ2-5; 12 positions match TRBD2. This CDR3 has 14 amino acids. CDR1 is SSHAT, CDR2 FNYEAQ, per germline (reference sequence).

The chain employs TRBV10-3 and TRBJ1-1; D not resolved. This CDR3 contains 14 residues. Trimming cost V 4 bases and J 1 base, with 10 bases left between them. The germline gives CDR1 ENHRY, CDR2 SYGVKD. The CDR3 DNA is TGTGCCATCAGTGTCTCGGTAGAGAACACTGAAGCTTTCTTT. Translation gives CAISVSVENTEAFF.

This clone was counted only a few times. The rearrangement joins TRBV30 to TRBJ2-7, with 9 bases fitting TRBD2. Germline V lookup: CDR1 GTSNPN, CDR2 SVGIG (reference sequence). This CDR3 spans 13 amino acids. Germline trimming cut 4 bases from V and 5 bases from J; bases unmatched to any gene: 6. In DNA form, the CDR3 reads TGTGCCTGGAATGGCGGGGGGGCCCACGAGCAGTACTTC. It translates to CAWNGGGAHEQYF.

This chain uses TRBV19 with TRBJ2-2; TRBD1 aligns across 7 bases. Germline CDR1 reads LNHDA; CDR2 reads SQIVND (reference sequence). Losses at the gene ends were 4 bases for V and 4 bases for J; bases not matched to a gene: 3. This CDR3 is built from 14 residues. The DNA for the CDR3 is TGTGCCAGTAGTACCGACAGGGCCACCGGGGAGCTGTTTTTT. It encodes CASSTDRATGELFF. The whole variable domain, remainder taken from reference TRBV19 and TRBJ2-2, is DGGITQSPKYLFRKEGQNVTLSCEQNLNHDAMYWYRQDPGQGLRLIYYSQIVNDFQKGDIAEGYSVSREKKESFPLTVTSAQKNPTAFYLCASSTDRATGELFFGEGSRLTVL.

This clone was picked up one time. The J gene is TRBJ1-1, the V gene TRBV6-5; 8 bases match TRBD1. Germline CDR1 MNHEY, CDR2 SVGAGI. The junction had 6 bases not matched to a gene; V was cut back by 8 bases and J by 4 bases. The CDR3 has 13 residues. The CDR3 here is CASAQGAGTEAFF. The DNA of the CDR3 is TGTGCCAGCGCCCAGGGGGCTGGCACTGAAGCTTTCTTT.

CDR3: CASSKACWGHTEAFF. In DNA, the CDR3 is TGTGCCAGCAGCAAAGCATGCTGGGGGCACACTGAAGCTTTCTTT. The V gene is TRBV21-1, the J gene TRBJ1-1; the table's D call, TRBD1, was not checked against the DNA. TRBV21-1 is a documented pseudogene. The CDR3 has 15 residues.

This clone was seen only a few times. The chain uses TRBV12-5 and TRBJ1-5; D gene unclear. The CDR3 sequence is 17 residues long. The V gene lost 0 bases and the J gene lost 3 bases, with 15 bases spanning the gap. In germline, CDR1 is LGHNT, CDR2 FRNRAP. The CDR3 loop is CASGLVPAHRDNQPQHF. CDR3 coding DNA: TGTGCTAGTGGTTTGGTCCCCGCCCACAGAGACAATCAGCCCCAGCATTTT.

The chain is built from TRBV25-1 and TRBJ2-3; 8 bases fit TRBD2. The junction had 2 bases not matched to a gene; V was cut back by 2 bases and J by 1 base. The germline gives CDR1 MGHDK, CDR2 SYGVNS. This CDR3 is 15 amino acids long. The CDR3 DNA follows: TGTGCCAGCAGTGAAGAAGCGGGGGGCACAGATACGCAGTATTTT. The encoded protein is CASSEEAGGTDTQYF.

The J gene is TRBJ1-2, the V gene TRBV5-4, with a weak D call TRBD1 (5 bases). V lost 3 bases, J lost 2 bases, and 17 bases lay in between. Germline V gene lookup returns CDR1 SGHNT and CDR2 YYREEE (reference sequence). CDR3 length: 16 amino acids. The chain's CDR3 is CASSWGGEKANYGYTF. CDR3 nucleotide sequence: TGTGCCAGCAGCTGGGGAGGGGAAAAGGCGAACTATGGCTACACCTTC.

The chain has TRBV2 and TRBJ2-7, with D perhaps matching TRBD2 (5 bases). The CDR3 covers 15 residues. V shed 7 bases and J shed 2 bases, with 18 bases lying between them. Germline V gives CDR1 SNHLY, CDR2 FYNNEI. CDR3 DNA sequence: TGTGCCAGCACCCAAGAGGGATACGGGGCCTACGAGCAGTACTTC. Amino acid sequence: CASTQEGYGAYEQYF.

The rearrangement links TRBV28 to TRBJ1-5; D unclear. Trimming took 4 bases from V and 6 from J, leaving 7 bases between them. CDR1 and CDR2 (germline): MDHEN, SYDVKM. CDR3 length: 12 residues. DNA for the CDR3: TGTGCCAGCAGTTCGGACTTTCAGCCCCAGCATTTT. This gives the protein CASSSDFQPQHF.